The 10 T cell receptor beta chains listed next were all sequenced from one sample in a study of monozygotic twins with inflammatory bowel disease. TCRdb re-called the 5' RACE reads and catalogs CDR3 proteins one per entry, DNA excluded. This sample's clone table lists approximately 400,000 distinct CDR3 sequences. Specimen: blood. The receptors shown here come from a human donor with ulcerative colitis or Crohn's disease, or a healthy co-twin of an affected twin (not recorded which).

The J gene is TRBJ2-7, the V gene TRBV4-2. Per the germline V gene, CDR1 is LGHNA and CDR2 is YNFKEQ. CDR3 length: 12 amino acids. The CDR3 here is CASSQERSEQYF.

The chain joins TRBV15 to TRBJ1-1; TCRdb's D gene call, TRBD1, goes unchecked for lack of DNA. CDR3 length equals 16 residues. The V gene's germline CDR1 is LNHNV and CDR2 YYDKDF (reference sequence). The CDR3 loop is CATSRETGTGYTEAFF.

The chain joins TRBV7-8 to TRBJ1-3. This CDR3 spans 13 amino acids. Germline V gene data show CDR1 as SGHVS and CDR2 as FQNEAQ. CDR3 amino acids: CASSLGSGNTIYF.

This chain joins TRBV7-9 and TRBJ1-1; TCRdb gives TRBD1 as the D gene, but with no DNA this cannot be confirmed. CDR1 is SEHNR and CDR2 is FQNEAQ in the germline V gene (reference sequence). CDR3 length: 13 amino acids. The CDR3 loop reads CASSDRGVTEAFF.

The rearrangement joins TRBV19 to TRBJ1-1; absent DNA, TCRdb's TRBD1 call cannot be checked. Germline V gene sequence: CDR1 LNHDA, CDR2 SQIVND (reference sequence). The CDR3 has 15 residues. CDR3 sequence: CASSIWGTGAIEAFF. The complete variable domain, with remaining parts taken from reference TRBV19 and TRBJ1-1, reads DGGITQSPKYLFRKEGQNVTLSCEQNLNHDAMYWYRQDPGQGLRLIYYSQIVNDFQKGDIAEGYSVSREKKESFPLTVTSAQKNPTAFYLCASSIWGTGAIEAFFGQGTRLTVV.

The V gene is TRBV25-1, the J gene TRBJ1-1. The CDR3 is made up of 13 amino acids. Per germline, CDR1 MGHDK and CDR2 SYGVNS. CDR3 sequence reads: CASSVASNTEAFF.

CDR3 region: CASSQNRVDRTEAFF. V usage is TRBV4-3 and J usage is TRBJ1-1; the D call of TRBD1 rests on TCRdb alone, since no DNA is present to check it. The CDR3 covers 15 residues. The germline gives CDR1 LGHNA, CDR2 YSLEER.

The CDR3 sequence: CASSIISGGSYNEQFF. The chain joins TRBV19 to TRBJ2-1; TCRdb indicates TRBD2, and absent DNA this call remains unverified. The CDR3 is 16 residues long. The germline V gene has CDR1 LNHDA and CDR2 SQIVND (reference sequence).

The rearrangement joins TRBV20-1 to TRBJ2-7; absent DNA, TCRdb's TRBD1 call cannot be checked. The CDR3 contains 15 residues. Germline V gene sequence: CDR1 DFQATT, CDR2 SNEGSKA (reference sequence). This CDR3 reads CSARDTRTGVYEQYF.

V gene TRBV25-1 combines with J gene TRBJ2-5; TCRdb proposes TRBD1, but this gene call is untestable without DNA. Looked up from germline, CDR1 is MGHDK and CDR2 is SYGVNS. The CDR3 totals 15 residues. The CDR3 is CASSDDGQGAETQYF.